The next 28 T cell receptor beta chains were all read from a single sample in a study of spatial heterogeneity in lung cancer. Time point here: sample taken at primary tumor resection. Study-level points and caveats: Tumor mutation count correlated with how many alpha and beta TCRs expanded intratumorally.

No cognate antigen is known for these TCRs. TCRdb processed the 5' RACE reads anew with MiXCR; each CDR3 protein has one entry. Among more than 2,500 distinct CDR3 sequences listed, roughly a quarter were seen once. The sample consisted of lung tumor tissue, taken at surgery. These receptor sequences come from a female donor with early-stage non-small cell lung cancer.

By proportion, this clonotype is medium-sized. This chain links TRBV7-2 with TRBJ2-1; 7 bases match TRBD1. The CDR3 spans 15 residues. Per germline, CDR1 SGHTA and CDR2 FQGNSA. After removal of 5 bases from V and 9 bases from J, the junction contained 13 bases not matched to a gene. This CDR3 is CASSRRDSGQVEQFF. The CDR3 DNA follows: TGTGCCAGCAGCCGCCGGGACAGTGGCCAGGTTGAGCAGTTCTTC.

By its share, this clonotype is medium-sized. The gene calls are TRBV28 and TRBJ2-1; D gene ambiguous. CDR3 size: 11 residues. V was pared by 4 bases and J by 6 bases, with 4 bases between. CDR1 MDHEN and CDR2 SYDVKM come from the germline V gene. The DNA for the CDR3 is TGTGCCAGCAGTTGGGGCAATGAGCAGTTCTTC. Translated, it gives CASSWGNEQFF.

The table lists this clonotype with many counts. V is TRBV28 and J is TRBJ2-5; 10 bases align to TRBD2. The V gene's germline CDR1 is MDHEN and CDR2 SYDVKM. J was trimmed by 6 bases and V by 5 bases; bases with no gene match: 9. The CDR3 has 15 residues. The CDR3 protein is CASSPASSGRKTQYF. CDR3 DNA: TGTGCCAGCAGTCCTGCTTCTAGCGGGAGAAAGACCCAGTACTTC.

This clonotype is medium-sized by share. V is TRBV15 and J is TRBJ2-7; possible D gene TRBD1, 6 bases. The CDR3 runs 13 residues. Trimming cost V 3 bases and J 7 bases, with 13 bases left between them. Germline CDR1 is LNHNV and CDR2 is YYDKDF (reference sequence). In DNA form, the CDR3 reads TGTGCCACCAGCAGTCGACAGGCTGGAGAGCAGTACTTC. Encoded protein: CATSSRQAGEQYF.

The chain combines TRBV5-1 with TRBJ2-6, with 7 bases that match TRBD1. This CDR3 has 16 residues. Germline V gene data show CDR1 as SGHRS and CDR2 as YFSETQ. V shed 4 bases, J shed 0 bases, and the junction held 4 bases outside the gene matches. The CDR3 DNA reads TGCGCCAGCAGCCATACAGGGGTCTCTGGGGCCAACGTCCTGACTTTC. This gives the protein CASSHTGVSGANVLTF.

J is TRBJ2-1 and V is TRBV7-2; TRBD2 matches at 7 bases. The CDR3 has 14 residues. V shed 5 bases, J shed 7 bases, and the junction held 8 bases outside the gene matches. From germline, CDR1 is SGHTA and CDR2 FQGNSA. The CDR3 coding sequence is TGTGCCAGCAGCGCGGGACTACCGGGGAATGAGCAGTTCTTC. Residues: CASSAGLPGNEQFF.

In this sample, this clonotype is medium-sized. J is TRBJ2-7 and V is TRBV28; D remains unclear. The CDR3 totals 13 residues. Germline-derived CDR1 and CDR2 are MDHEN and SYDVKM. V lost 3 bases to trimming and J lost 6 bases, with 12 bases between them. For the CDR3, the DNA is TGTGCCAGCAGTTTTTATATGACTGGCGAGCAGTACTTC. Amino acids: CASSFYMTGEQYF. The full variable domain, its missing parts supplied by reference TRBV28 and TRBJ2-7, is DVKVTQSSRYLVKRTGEKVFLECVQDMDHENMFWYRQDPGLGLRLIYFSYDVKMKEKGDIPEGYSVSREKKERFSLILESASTNQTSMYLCASSFYMTGEQYFGPGTRLTVT.

The V call is TRBV5-1, the J call TRBJ2-5, with D uncertain. The V gene's germline CDR1 is SGHRS and CDR2 YFSETQ. Deletions cut 2 bases from V and 1 base from J, with 9 bases between. This CDR3 contains 14 residues. As DNA, the CDR3 is TGCGCCAGCAGCTTTAACGATCCCCAAGAGACCCAGTACTTC. This codes for CASSFNDPQETQYF.

The chain links TRBV5-6 to TRBJ2-6; D ambiguous. The CDR3 totals 16 residues. Germline V gene data show CDR1 as SGHDT and CDR2 as YYEEEE. Trimming cost V 4 bases and J 0 bases, with 11 bases left between them. In DNA, the CDR3 is TGTGCCAGCAGCATCCTTAAGCTCTCTGGGGCCAACGTCCTGACTTTC. The encoded protein is CASSILKLSGANVLTF.

There are a few counts of this clonotype. The chain employs TRBV6-5 and TRBJ2-3, with a weak D call TRBD2 (5 bases). Germline assignment: CDR1 MNHEY and CDR2 SVGAGI. V dropped 2 bases and J dropped 6 bases, with 12 bases sitting between them. The CDR3 contains 14 residues. CDR3 residues: CASSYERSGDTQYF. CDR3 DNA sequence: TGTGCCAGCAGTTACGAGCGGTCGGGGGATACGCAGTATTTT.

The CDR3 sequence is CASSFRVQETQYF. The CDR3 DNA reads as TGTGCCAGCAGCTTCCGGGTCCAAGAGACCCAGTACTTC. J is TRBJ2-5 and V is TRBV7-6; D is unresolved. The CDR3 has 13 amino acids. Trimming pared 3 bases from V and 1 base from J, leaving 6 bases between. CDR1 SGHVS and CDR2 FNYEAQ come from the germline V gene.

Remarks on this clonotype: A junction end diverges from the germline sequence, so it may reflect a read error. CDR3 bases: TGCAGTACTAGACAGGGCATCTACGAGCAGTACTTC. Its protein product is CSTRQGIYEQYF. This chain joins TRBV20-1 and TRBJ2-7; 7 bases align to TRBD1. Germline CDR1 reads DFQATT; CDR2 reads SNEGSKA (reference sequence). This CDR3 region has 12 residues.

The V and J genes are TRBV5-1 and TRBJ2-1; 8 bases match TRBD2. The ends lost 2 bases at V and 7 bases at J; junction bases unmatched: 11. CDR3 size: 16 residues. CDR1 is SGHRS and CDR2 is YFSETQ in the germline V gene. The CDR3 DNA reads as TGCGCCAGCAGCTTCTCACAGTTAGCGGGGCGGAATGAGCAGTTCTTC. It encodes CASSFSQLAGRNEQFF.

This clonotype appeared a single time. The rearrangement links TRBV29-1 to TRBJ2-5; tentative D call: TRBD2 (5 bases). CDR1 and CDR2 (germline): SQVTM, ANQGSEA. The ends were cut back, 2 bases at V and 6 bases at J, with 13 bases in the middle. CDR3 size: 13 residues. The CDR3 spells CSVESRGVKTQYF. The CDR3 coding sequence is TGCAGCGTTGAATCTCGGGGTGTGAAGACCCAGTACTTC. Based on the CDR3 plus reference TRBV29-1 and TRBJ2-5, the full variable domain is SAVISQKPSRDICQRGTSLTIQCQVDSQVTMMFWYRQQPGQSLTLIATANQGSEATYESGFVIDKFPISRPNLTFSTLTVSNMSPEDSSIYLCSVESRGVKTQYFGPGTRLLVL.

This clonotype was observed a handful of times. The chain carries TRBV29-1 and TRBJ2-2; possibly TRBD2 for D (7 bases). This CDR3 is built from 17 residues. Germline-derived CDR1 and CDR2 are SQVTM and ANQGSEA. V lost 2 bases to trimming and J lost 2 bases, with 18 bases between them. The CDR3, as DNA: TGCAGCGTTGAACTCCAGATAGGGGGGGCCAACACCGGGGAGCTGTTTTTT. It is translated as CSVELQIGGANTGELFF.

This clonotype qualifies as medium-sized (0.01 to 0.1%). The rearrangement uses TRBV7-2 and TRBJ2-7; 11 bases agree with TRBD2. Germline-derived CDR1 and CDR2 are SGHTA and FQGNSA. CDR3 length: 14 amino acids. The trim removed 4 bases at V and 1 base at J, leaving 0 bases unmatched. The chain's CDR3 is CASSWTSGSYEQYF. CDR3 in DNA: TGTGCCAGCAGCTGGACTAGCGGGTCCTACGAGCAGTACTTC. The whole variable domain, filled in from reference TRBV7-2 and TRBJ2-7, reads GAGVSQSPSNKVTEKGKDVELRCDPISGHTALYWYRQSLGQGLEFLIYFQGNSAPDKSGLPSDRFSAERTGGSVSTLTIQRTQQEDSAVYLCASSWTSGSYEQYFGPGTRLTVT.

Judged by abundance, this clonotype is medium-sized (0.01 to 0.1%). This sequence joins TRBV18 and TRBJ1-6; tentatively, D is TRBD1 (6 bases). From germline, CDR1 is KGHSH and CDR2 LQKENI. The CDR3 extends over 15 amino acids. Trimming pared 3 bases from V and 12 bases from J, leaving 18 bases between. The CDR3 nucleotides are TGTGCCAGCTCACCGTCCGGGCCGGGGGCAGTACCCCTCCACTTT. Protein sequence: CASSPSGPGAVPLHF.

This rearrangement joins TRBV12-3 or TRBV12-4 to TRBJ2-7; TRBD1 matches at 7 bases. Unmatched junction bases numbered 11, after V lost 7 bases and J lost 8 bases. The CDR3 length is 13 residues. The CDR3 reads CASTPQGQSKQYF. CDR3 DNA sequence: TGTGCCAGCACCCCACAGGGGCAAAGCAAGCAGTACTTC.

The chain links TRBV5-1 to TRBJ2-7, with no clear D. Per the germline V gene, CDR1 is SGHRS and CDR2 is YFSETQ. CDR3 size: 14 residues. The germline V and J ends were trimmed by 0 bases and 2 bases, with 9 bases remaining between them. The CDR3 reads CASSLDMAPYEQYF. The CDR3 coding sequence is TGCGCCAGCAGCTTGGATATGGCCCCCTACGAGCAGTACTTC. Combining the CDR3 with reference TRBV5-1 and TRBJ2-7 gives the whole variable domain KAGVTQTPRYLIKTRGQQVTLSCSPISGHRSVSWYQQTPGQGLQFLFEYFSETQRNKGNFPGRFSGRQFSNSRSEMNVSTLELGDSALYLCASSLDMAPYEQYFGPGTRLTVT.

This chain links TRBV28 with TRBJ1-5, with D perhaps matching TRBD1 (5 bases). The germline V and J ends were trimmed by 10 bases and 8 bases, with 21 bases remaining between them. Germline V gene data show CDR1 as MDHEN and CDR2 as SYDVKM. The CDR3 length is 14 residues. CDR3 region: CATDMGVGGKPQHF. The CDR3, as DNA: TGTGCCACCGACATGGGGGTGGGTGGTAAGCCCCAGCATTTT.

This clonotype is judged medium-sized. This chain connects TRBV28 to TRBJ2-7, with 9 bases identical to TRBD1. Germline CDR1 MDHEN, CDR2 SYDVKM. V was pared by 1 base and J by 6 bases, with 7 bases of the junction left unmatched. The CDR3 consists of 15 residues. CDR3 sequence reads: CASSLSTGGRGEQYF. In nucleotides, the CDR3 is TGTGCCAGCAGTTTATCGACAGGGGGAAGAGGCGAGCAGTACTTC.

As DNA, the CDR3 is TGCGCCAGCAGCGTCGGATCGGCGCGCGAGACCCAGTACTTC. Translated, it gives CASSVGSARETQYF. V gene TRBV5-1 combines with J gene TRBJ2-5; D is undetermined. From germline, CDR1 is SGHRS and CDR2 YFSETQ. V was cut by 4 bases and J by 5 bases, with 15 bases left in between. This CDR3 has 14 amino acids.

The chain has TRBV7-2 and TRBJ2-7; tentatively, D is TRBD1 (6 bases). Germline lookup yields CDR1 SGHTA and CDR2 FQGNSA. CDR3 length: 14 amino acids. Trimming took 5 bases from V and 3 from J, leaving 14 bases between them. In DNA form, the CDR3 reads TGTGCCAGCAGCCCGGACTGGACAGACTACGAGCAGTACTTC. Protein product: CASSPDWTDYEQYF. Full variable domain (outside the CDR3, taken from reference TRBV7-2 and TRBJ2-7): GAGVSQSPSNKVTEKGKDVELRCDPISGHTALYWYRQSLGQGLEFLIYFQGNSAPDKSGLPSDRFSAERTGGSVSTLTIQRTQQEDSAVYLCASSPDWTDYEQYFGPGTRLTVT.

This clonotype was detected ten times or more. The chain recombines TRBV7-9 with TRBJ2-3; D is undetermined. CDR1 and CDR2 (germline): SEHNR, FQNEAQ (reference sequence). V lost 6 bases and J lost 6, with 10 bases in between. The CDR3 has 12 residues. CDR3: CASRSTADTQYF. The CDR3 DNA is TGTGCCAGCAGATCGACGGCCGATACGCAGTATTTT.

This clonotype ranks as medium-sized. V gene TRBV20-1 combines with J gene TRBJ1-2, with 7 bases lining up with TRBD1. The CDR3 contains 14 residues. CDR1 and CDR2 from the germline V gene are DFQATT and SNEGSKA (reference sequence). The V segment lost 4 bases and the J segment 5 bases; nucleotides outside the gene matches: 10. The CDR3 protein is CSANWGDRNYGYTF. In DNA form, the CDR3 reads TGCAGTGCTAATTGGGGGGACAGAAATTATGGCTACACCTTC.

Within the sample, this clonotype is medium-sized. This chain uses TRBV10-3 with TRBJ2-1, with 8 positions matching TRBD2. V lost 4 bases and J lost 5; bases outside the gene matches: 7. Per the germline V gene, CDR1 is ENHRY and CDR2 is SYGVKD. The CDR3 contains 15 residues. The CDR3 coding sequence is TGTGCCATCAGTGGTGGGGCGGGGGGCCACAATGAGCAGTTCTTC. Translation: CAISGGAGGHNEQFF.

The rearrangement links TRBV2 to TRBJ2-1; D is ambiguous. The CDR3 is 12 residues long. V was shortened by 2 bases and J by 8 bases, with 7 bases between the two germline ends. Germline CDR1 is SNHLY and CDR2 is FYNNEI. The DNA for the CDR3 is TGTGCCAGCAGTGAAAGTCAGGATGAGCAGTTCTTC. Protein sequence: CASSESQDEQFF. The full variable domain, in which reference TRBV2 and TRBJ2-1 provide the parts outside the CDR3, is EPEVTQTPSHQVTQMGQEVILRCVPISNHLYFYWYRQILGQKVEFLVSFYNNEISEKSEIFDDQFSVERPDGSNFTLKIRSTKLEDSAMYFCASSESQDEQFFGPGTRLTVL.

This clonotype is labeled as medium-sized. The chain links TRBV10-2 to TRBJ1-1; D call uncertain. Trimming pared 9 bases from V and 5 bases from J, leaving 10 bases between. The CDR3 runs to 11 residues. Germline CDR1 is WSHSY and CDR2 is SAAADI. This CDR3 is CASLGGTEAFF. The CDR3 DNA reads TGCGCCAGTCTGGGAGGAACTGAAGCTTTCTTT.